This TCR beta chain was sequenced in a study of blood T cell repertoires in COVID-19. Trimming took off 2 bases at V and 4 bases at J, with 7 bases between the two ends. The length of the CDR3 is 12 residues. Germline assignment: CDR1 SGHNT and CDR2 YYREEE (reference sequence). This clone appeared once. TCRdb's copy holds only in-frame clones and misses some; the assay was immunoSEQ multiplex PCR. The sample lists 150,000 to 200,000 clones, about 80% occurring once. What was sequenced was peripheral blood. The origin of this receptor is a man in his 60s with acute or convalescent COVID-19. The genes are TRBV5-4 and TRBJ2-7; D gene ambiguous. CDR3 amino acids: CASSFATYEQYF. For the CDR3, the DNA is TGTGCCAGCAGCTTTGCTACTTACGAGCAGTACTTC.